The rows below give T cell receptor beta chains drawn from one sample of a study of blood T cells in healthy people across ages. TCRdb redid the calling of the 5' RACE reads with MiXCR, one entry per CDR3 protein. The table shows about 1 million distinct CDR3 sequences, with around 43% occurring only once. Sequences were obtained from blood. The receptors originated from a woman aged 60 to 75 in good health. CDR3s include the opening cysteine and the closing phenylalanine or tryptophan. Each record gives: J gene, D gene, V gene, clone size, CDR3 protein, CDR3 DNA. D genes are given only for firm matches. Where a row states a size, it is once, few, many or the class of an expanded clone; other rows omit it.

TRBJ2-5,TRBD2,TRBV10-3,-,CATASGSETQYF,TGTGCCACCGCTAGCGGGAGTGAGACCCAGTACTTC
TRBJ2-1,TRBD2,TRBV7-9,-,CASSPRTSGRDEQFF,TGTGCCAGCAGCCCCCGGACTAGCGGGAGAGATGAGCAGTTCTTC
TRBJ2-1,TRBD2,TRBV5-1,-,CATQLGTSGRGYNEQFF,TGCGCCACCCAGCTTGGTACTAGCGGGAGAGGCTACAATGAGCAGTTCTTC
TRBJ2-5,-,TRBV5-1,many,CASSSGAAQETQYF,TGCGCCAGCAGCTCCGGGGCGGCCCAAGAGACCCAGTACTTC
TRBJ1-2,-,TRBV20-1,-,CSAHYGYTF,TGCAGTGCTCACTATGGCTACACCTTC
TRBJ2-1,-,TRBV13,-,CASSAKDADSSSYNEQFF,TGTGCCAGCAGCGCAAAGGATGCGGATTCCAGCTCCTACAATGAGCAGTTCTTC
TRBJ2-7,TRBD2,TRBV6-5,-,CASRAGLASCEQYF,TGTGCCAGCAGAGCCGGACTAGCGTCCTGCGAGCAGTACTTC
TRBJ2-7,TRBD1,TRBV4-2,-,CASSQAPGGAYEQYF,TGTGCCAGCAGCCAAGCCCCAGGGGGCGCCTACGAGCAGTACTTC
TRBJ1-6,TRBD1,TRBV6-2/TRBV6-3,-,CASSYSMTKGQRNSPLHF,TGTGCCAGCAGTTACTCGATGACAAAGGGACAGAGAAATTCACCCCTCCACTTT
TRBJ2-7,TRBD2,TRBV20-1,-,CSASGLAGGIYEQYF,TGCAGTGCCTCGGGACTAGCGGGAGGAATCTACGAGCAGTACTTC
TRBJ2-7,-,TRBV20-1,few,CSARISYEQYF,TGCAGTGCTAGGATCTCCTACGAGCAGTACTTC
TRBJ1-6,-,TRBV18,-,CASSPEGGDSPLHF,TGTGCCAGCTCACCGGAAGGCGGTGATTCACCCCTCCACTTT
TRBJ1-1,-,TRBV29-1,few,CSVWASPMNTEAFF,TGCAGCGTTTGGGCCTCACCAATGAACACTGAAGCTTTCTTT
TRBJ2-3,TRBD1,TRBV2,-,CASIRDRGTDTQYF,TGTGCCAGCATCCGGGACAGGGGCACAGATACGCAGTATTTT
TRBJ2-7,-,TRBV5-6,-,CASSWRTKLGEQYF,TGTGCCAGCAGCTGGCGGACTAAGCTGGGCGAGCAGTACTTC
TRBJ2-4,TRBD2,TRBV20-1,-,CSASHRLAGVHIQYF,TGCAGTGCTAGCCACCGACTAGCGGGAGTTCACATTCAGTACTTC
TRBJ1-6,TRBD1,TRBV10-2,-,CASSDGTGSGGAPLHF,TGCGCCAGCAGTGATGGGACAGGGTCCGGCGGGGCACCCCTCCACTTT
TRBJ2-7,TRBD1,TRBV9,-,CASSAGTGPAYEQYF,TGTGCCAGCAGCGCCGGGACAGGGCCAGCCTACGAGCAGTACTTC
TRBJ2-1,-,TRBV2,-,CASRFGVTGSHEQFF,TGTGCCAGCCGGTTTGGGGTCACAGGGAGCCATGAGCAGTTCTTC
TRBJ2-3,TRBD1,TRBV10-1,-,CASSEPRRRYGQAGADTQYF,TGCGCCAGCAGTGAGCCGAGACGAAGATACGGACAGGCCGGCGCAGATACGCAGTATTTT
TRBJ2-5,-,TRBV6-6,-,CASSYTDSQETQYF,TGTGCCAGCAGTTACACCGACAGCCAAGAGACCCAGTACTTC
TRBJ2-3,TRBD2,TRBV20-1,few,CSSGVASGGSTDTQYF,TGCAGTTCAGGGGTGGCTAGCGGGGGAAGCACAGATACGCAGTATTTT
TRBJ2-5,TRBD1,TRBV9,-,CASSSSDRLQETQYF,TGTGCCAGCAGCTCCTCGGACAGGCTCCAAGAGACCCAGTACTTC
TRBJ2-7,TRBD1,TRBV15,-,CATSRDLPTGAYEQYF,TGTGCCACCAGCAGAGATTTGCCGACAGGGGCCTACGAGCAGTACTTC
TRBJ2-7,-,TRBV6-6,-,CASGKGARTYEQYF,TGTGCCAGTGGGAAGGGAGCGCGTACCTACGAGCAGTACTTC
TRBJ2-7,-,TRBV20-1,-,CSARAPPSSYEQYF,TGCAGTGCTAGAGCCCCCCCATCTTCCTACGAGCAGTACTTC
TRBJ2-7,TRBD1,TRBV20-1,-,CSARRSGTVSYEQYF,TGCAGTGCTAGACGATCCGGGACAGTCTCCTACGAGCAGTACTTC
TRBJ2-7,TRBD1,TRBV11-2,-,CASSPSSGGEQYF,TGTGCCAGCAGCCCAAGTTCAGGGGGTGAGCAGTACTTC
TRBJ2-1,TRBD2,TRBV20-1,-,CSARSGTNYNEQFF,TGCAGTGCTAGGTCCGGGACTAACTACAATGAGCAGTTCTTC
TRBJ2-5,TRBD1,TRBV24-1,-,CATSGAGGPETQYF,TGTGCCACCAGTGGGGCAGGGGGTCCCGAGACCCAGTACTTC
TRBJ2-7,-,TRBV6-5,-,CASSYGANYEQYF,TGTGCCAGCAGTTACGGGGCGAACTACGAGCAGTACTTC
TRBJ1-1,-,TRBV6-5,few,CASSANPRGTEAFF,TGTGCCAGCAGTGCCAACCCCAGGGGAACTGAAGCTTTCTTT
TRBJ2-7,TRBD1,TRBV3-1,few,CASSQWRQGLDEQYF,TGTGCCAGCAGCCAATGGCGACAGGGCCTCGACGAGCAGTACTTC
TRBJ2-2,TRBD2,TRBV5-1,-,CASSRAASGNAAGELFF,TGCGCCAGCAGCCGTGCTGCTAGCGGGAATGCGGCCGGGGAGCTGTTTTTT
TRBJ2-3,TRBD2,TRBV27,few,CASRGAGTSRTDTQYF,TGTGCCAGCAGGGGGGCGGGGACTAGCAGGACAGATACGCAGTATTTT
TRBJ2-1,-,TRBV6-5,-,CASSPLERKENEQFF,TGTGCCAGCAGTCCGTTGGAGCGAAAGGAAAATGAGCAGTTCTTC
TRBJ2-1,-,TRBV5-1,medium-sized,CASSPSGSSYNEQFF,TGCGCCAGCAGCCCATCAGGGAGCTCCTACAATGAGCAGTTCTTC